This paragraph reports one T cell receptor (beta chain). The record originates from a study of T cell responses to AZD1222 COVID-19 vaccine. Using immunoSEQ multiplex PCR, the repertoire was profiled, and TCRdb retains in-frame clones only, with some absent. Of 150,000 to 200,000 clones listed, around 93% are singletons. The V and J ends lost 5 bases and 5 bases respectively, with 13 bases between them. Germline assignment: CDR1 MGHRA and CDR2 YSYEKL. This CDR3 contains 14 residues. The sequences come from peripheral blood, collected on day 0 of AZD1222 vaccination. The clonotype comes from an adult in good health. The chain links TRBV4-1 to TRBJ2-1; D is undetermined. DNA for the CDR3: TGCGCCAGCAGCGCAGGACCGCCAAACAATGAGCAGTTCTTC. Amino acid sequence: CASSAGPPNNEQFF.